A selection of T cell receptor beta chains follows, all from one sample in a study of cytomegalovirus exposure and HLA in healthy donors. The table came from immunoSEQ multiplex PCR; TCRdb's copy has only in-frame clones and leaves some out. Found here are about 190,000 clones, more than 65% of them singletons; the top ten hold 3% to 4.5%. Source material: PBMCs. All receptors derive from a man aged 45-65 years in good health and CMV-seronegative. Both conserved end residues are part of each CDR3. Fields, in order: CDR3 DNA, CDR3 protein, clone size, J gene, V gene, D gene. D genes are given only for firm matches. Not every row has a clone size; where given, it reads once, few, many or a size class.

TGTGCCAGCAGCGTAGGGGTCGGAACTAACTACGAGCAGTACTTC,CASSVGVGTNYEQYF,NA,TRBJ2-7,TRBV9,NA
TGTGCCAGCAGTTGGGACTACACCTCAACGCAGTATTTT,CASSWDYTSTQYF,NA,TRBJ2-3,TRBV6-5,TRBD2
TGTGCCAGCAGCACGCAGGAGAACACTGAAGCTTTCTTT,CASSTQENTEAFF,NA,TRBJ1-1,TRBV7-2,NA
TGTGCCAGTAGTATCACCAGGACAGCCCAAGAGACCCAGTACTTC,CASSITRTAQETQYF,NA,TRBJ2-5,TRBV19,NA
TGTGCCAGCAGTTTCACAGGGGGTACCGGGGAGCTGTTTTTT,CASSFTGGTGELFF,NA,TRBJ2-2,TRBV27,TRBD1
TGTGCCAGCAGCTTCCCACAAAACTATGGCTACACCTTC,CASSFPQNYGYTF,NA,TRBJ1-2,TRBV7-2,NA
TGTGCCAGTAGTTCGACACTTACCCTCTACGAGCAGTACTTC,CASSSTLTLYEQYF,once,TRBJ2-7,TRBV19,NA
TGTTCCAGCAGCTCAGCGGGGGGGCCTCGTACAGATACGCAGTATTTT,CSSSSAGGPRTDTQYF,once,TRBJ2-3,TRBV7-9,TRBD2
TGTGCCAGCAGCCTAACTCCGCAAGGAAACACCATATATTTT,CASSLTPQGNTIYF,NA,TRBJ1-3,TRBV7-6,NA
TGTGCCAGCAGTGAAGTTTTCGGACAGGGGGGAGAGCAGTACTTC,CASSEVFGQGGEQYF,once,TRBJ2-5,TRBV6-1,TRBD1
TGTGCCAGCAGCGAGGGACAGGCTAACCCCTACAATGAGCAGTTCTTC,CASSEGQANPYNEQFF,NA,TRBJ2-1,TRBV9,TRBD1
TGTGCCAGCTCACCTAACAGGGTCGGGACTAGCGGGGGGCTTACCTACGAGCAGTACTTC,CASSPNRVGTSGGLTYEQYF,NA,TRBJ2-7,TRBV18,TRBD2
TGTGCCAGCAGCTTGGTCGGGGGAGGAGGCGAGACCCAGTACTTC,CASSLVGGGGETQYF,few,TRBJ2-5,TRBV5-6,NA
TGCGCCAGCAGCCAAGTTGCCGCACATCTTAATTCACCCCTCCACTTT,CASSQVAAHLNSPLHF,few,TRBJ1-6,TRBV4-3,NA
TGCGCCAGCAGCCAAGGGTCAGTCAGGGCTGGGGCCAACGTCCTGACTTTC,CASSQGSVRAGANVLTF,NA,TRBJ2-6,TRBV4-3,NA
TGCGCCAGCAGCTTGGGAGACAGGCGGTCCACAGATACGCAGTATTTT,CASSLGDRRSTDTQYF,NA,TRBJ2-3,TRBV5-1,NA
TGTGCTGTAGTCCGGGATGGACAGCCCCAGCATTTT,CAVVRDGQPQHF,NA,TRBJ1-5,TRBV7-9,NA
TGTTCCAGCAGCCAAACAGGGCCCCTCAATCAGCCCCAGCATTTT,CSSSQTGPLNQPQHF,NA,TRBJ1-5,TRBV7-9,NA
TGTGCTAGCAGCCCCATCGGTAGCGGGGGCGTACAAGATACGCAGTATTTT,CASSPIGSGGVQDTQYF,NA,TRBJ2-3,TRBV7-7,TRBD2
TGTGCCAGCAGTTCTTCTAGCGGGGGCCGGGAGACCCAGTACTTC,CASSSSSGGRETQYF,NA,TRBJ2-5,TRBV27,TRBD2
TGTGCCAGCAGCCCGGGACAGGGGAATCACGGGGAGCTGTTTTTT,CASSPGQGNHGELFF,once,TRBJ2-2,TRBV7-2,TRBD1
TGTGCCTGGAGGGCCACGCAGAGCGTTTTCTTT,CAWRATQSVFF,NA,TRBJ1-1,TRBV30,NA
TGTGCTCCGGGGGAAACAGGGGTGGCGGGAAACACCATATATTTT,CAPGETGVAGNTIYF,NA,TRBJ1-3,TRBV19,TRBD1
TGTGCCAGTAGTTGGAGCTCTGGAAACACCATATATTTT,CASSWSSGNTIYF,NA,TRBJ1-3,TRBV19,NA
TGTGCCATCAGTGATTCAACACGCTCCTACGAGCAGTACTTC,CAISDSTRSYEQYF,NA,TRBJ2-7,TRBV10-3,NA
TGTGCTAGCAGCTCGTTAGCGGGGATCACAGATACGCAGTATTTT,CASSSLAGITDTQYF,NA,TRBJ2-3,TRBV7-7,TRBD2
TGCGCCAGCAGCCAAGATATCGGCAATCAGCCCCAGCATTTT,CASSQDIGNQPQHF,few,TRBJ1-5,TRBV4-3,NA
TGTGCCAGCAGCCTCTCCGGGACAGGGGCCGCCTACGAGCAGTACTTC,CASSLSGTGAAYEQYF,few,TRBJ2-7,TRBV5-4,TRBD1
TGCGCCAGCGGCCCGACCTCTAGCTCCTACGAGCAGTACTTC,CASGPTSSSYEQYF,NA,TRBJ2-7,TRBV5-1,NA
TGCGCCAGCAGCCCATCACCCGGGGTATTAGCTTTCTTT,CASSPSPGVLAFF,NA,TRBJ1-1,TRBV4-3,NA
TGTGCCAGTAGTACTTCCCCGGACAGGGTTCAGCCCCAGCATTTT,CASSTSPDRVQPQHF,NA,TRBJ1-5,TRBV19,TRBD1
TGTGCCAGCAGCGTTACAGGGTACACTGAAGCTTTCTTT,CASSVTGYTEAFF,NA,TRBJ1-1,TRBV9,NA
TGTGCCAGGGCCGGACCGGGGGGCTACACCTTC,CARAGPGGYTF,NA,TRBJ1-2,TRBV6-1,NA
TGTGCCAGCAGCTTAGGGGGGACAACTGCACTGTTTTTT,CASSLGGTTALFF,NA,TRBJ1-4,TRBV7-2,NA
TGTGCCAGCAGTTCCTACGACAGTATCACCGGGGAGCTGTTTTTT,CASSSYDSITGELFF,NA,TRBJ2-2,TRBV27,NA
TGTGCCAGCAGCCCATCTACGAATGAGCAGTTCTTC,CASSPSTNEQFF,NA,TRBJ2-1,TRBV11-2,NA
TGTGCCAGCAGCTTCTTCGGGACAGAATCCCCTCAGTACTTC,CASSFFGTESPQYF,NA,TRBJ2-7,TRBV5-6,TRBD1
TGTGCCAGCAGTGATAGACAGGGGCGTTCACCCCTCCACTTT,CASSDRQGRSPLHF,NA,TRBJ1-6,TRBV2,TRBD1
TGTGCCAGCAGCCCACAGGAGTGGTATGGCTACACCTTC,CASSPQEWYGYTF,NA,TRBJ1-2,TRBV5-8,NA
TGTGCCAGCAGTTTAGAACGAGGCGTTTTCCAGTACTTC,CASSLERGVFQYF,NA,TRBJ2-5,TRBV27,NA
TGTGCCAGCAGCTTTGGGGGCTGGGAGGAAAAACTGTTTTTT,CASSFGGWEEKLFF,NA,TRBJ1-4,TRBV7-9,NA
TGTGCCAGCAGCTACTTTCCCCCCTACGAGCAGTACTTC,CASSYFPPYEQYF,NA,TRBJ2-7,TRBV11-2,NA
TGCGCCAGCAGTGACCACACCCTCGAATCGCAGTATTTT,CASSDHTLESQYF,NA,TRBJ2-3,TRBV10-1,NA
TGTGCCAGCACCAGGGGTAAGGGCTCAGGGCCCCAGCATTTT,CASTRGKGSGPQHF,NA,TRBJ1-5,TRBV2,NA
TGCGCCAGCAGCCAAGATCCCAGGACAGGGTACGAGCAGTACTTC,CASSQDPRTGYEQYF,NA,TRBJ2-7,TRBV4-1,TRBD1
TGTGCCAGCAGCCTTAGTGAAGGGGCTGGACAGCCCCAGCATTTT,CASSLSEGAGQPQHF,few,TRBJ1-5,TRBV7-6,NA